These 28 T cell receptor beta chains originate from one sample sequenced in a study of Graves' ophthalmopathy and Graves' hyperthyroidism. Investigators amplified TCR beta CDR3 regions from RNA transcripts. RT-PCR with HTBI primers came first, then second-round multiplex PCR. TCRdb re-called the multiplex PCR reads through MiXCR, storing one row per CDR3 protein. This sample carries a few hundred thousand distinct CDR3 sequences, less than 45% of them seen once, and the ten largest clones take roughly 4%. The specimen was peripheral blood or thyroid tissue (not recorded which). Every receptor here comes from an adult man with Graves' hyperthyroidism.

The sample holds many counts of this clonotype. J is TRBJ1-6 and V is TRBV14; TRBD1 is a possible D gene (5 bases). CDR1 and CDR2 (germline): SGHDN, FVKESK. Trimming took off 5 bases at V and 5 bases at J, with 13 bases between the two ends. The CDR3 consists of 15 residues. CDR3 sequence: CASSNRDGNNSPLHF. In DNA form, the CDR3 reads TGTGCCAGCAGCAACCGGGACGGGAATAATTCACCCCTCCACTTT. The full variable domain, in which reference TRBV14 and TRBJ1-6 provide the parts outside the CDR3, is EAGVTQFPSHSVIEKGQTVTLRCDPISGHDNLYWYRRVMGKEIKFLLHFVKESKQDESGMPNNRFLAERTGGTYSTLKVQPAELEDSGVYFCASSNRDGNNSPLHFGNGTRLTVT.

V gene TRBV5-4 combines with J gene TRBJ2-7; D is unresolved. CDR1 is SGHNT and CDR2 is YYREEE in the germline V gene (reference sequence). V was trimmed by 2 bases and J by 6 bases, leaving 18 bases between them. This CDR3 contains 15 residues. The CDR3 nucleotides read TGTGCCAGCAGCTTCCGGGCCTCTCGGAAGGCCGAGCAGTACTTC. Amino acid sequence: CASSFRASRKAEQYF.

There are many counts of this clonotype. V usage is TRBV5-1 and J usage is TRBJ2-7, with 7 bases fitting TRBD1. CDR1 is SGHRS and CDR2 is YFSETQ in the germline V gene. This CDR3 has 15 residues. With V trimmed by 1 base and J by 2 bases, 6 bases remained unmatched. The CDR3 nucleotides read TGCGCCAGCAGCTTGACGGGGACAGAGACCTACGAGCAGTACTTC. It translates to CASSLTGTETYEQYF.

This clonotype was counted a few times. In DNA, the CDR3 is TGCGCCAGCAGCTTGGAGGACACTAGCACAGATACGCAGTATTTT. Translated, it gives CASSLEDTSTDTQYF. The chain is built from TRBV5-1 and TRBJ2-3; tentative D call: TRBD1 (5 bases). This CDR3 region has 15 residues. Per the germline V gene, CDR1 is SGHRS and CDR2 is YFSETQ. The V and J ends lost 0 bases and 0 bases respectively, with 8 bases between them.

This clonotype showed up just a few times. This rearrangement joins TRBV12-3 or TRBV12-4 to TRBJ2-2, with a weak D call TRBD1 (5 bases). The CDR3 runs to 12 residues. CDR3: CATSMGPGELFF. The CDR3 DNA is TGTGCAACTTCAATGGGGCCCGGGGAGCTGTTTTTT.

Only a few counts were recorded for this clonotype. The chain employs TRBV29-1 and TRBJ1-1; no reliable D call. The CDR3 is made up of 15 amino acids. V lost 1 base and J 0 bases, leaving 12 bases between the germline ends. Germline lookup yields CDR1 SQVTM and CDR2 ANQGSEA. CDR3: CSVEVWRMLNTEAFF. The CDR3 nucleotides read TGCAGCGTTGAAGTGTGGAGGATGCTGAACACTGAAGCTTTCTTT. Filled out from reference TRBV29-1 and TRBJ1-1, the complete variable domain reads SAVISQKPSRDICQRGTSLTIQCQVDSQVTMMFWYRQQPGQSLTLIATANQGSEATYESGFVIDKFPISRPNLTFSTLTVSNMSPEDSSIYLCSVEVWRMLNTEAFFGQGTRLTVV.

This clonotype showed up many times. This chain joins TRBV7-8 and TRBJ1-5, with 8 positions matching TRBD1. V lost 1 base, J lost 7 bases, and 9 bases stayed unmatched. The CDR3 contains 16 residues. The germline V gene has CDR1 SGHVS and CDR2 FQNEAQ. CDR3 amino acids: CASSLEPQGAWQPQHF. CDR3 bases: TGTGCCAGCAGCTTAGAGCCCCAGGGGGCTTGGCAGCCCCAGCATTTT.

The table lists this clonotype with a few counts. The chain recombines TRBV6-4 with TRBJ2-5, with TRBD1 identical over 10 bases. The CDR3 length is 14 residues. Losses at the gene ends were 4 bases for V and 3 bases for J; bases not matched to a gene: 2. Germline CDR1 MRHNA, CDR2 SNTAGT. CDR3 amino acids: CASSGTGGEETQYF. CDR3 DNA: TGTGCCAGCAGTGGGACAGGGGGGGAAGAGACCCAGTACTTC.

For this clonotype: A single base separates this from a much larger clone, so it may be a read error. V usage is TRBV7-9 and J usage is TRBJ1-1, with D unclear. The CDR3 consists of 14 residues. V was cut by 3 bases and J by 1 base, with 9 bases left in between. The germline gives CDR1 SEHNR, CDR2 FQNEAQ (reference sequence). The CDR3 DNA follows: TGTGCCAGCAGCTTTGGACCGTCGAACACTGAAGCTTTCTTT. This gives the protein CASSFGPSNTEAFF.

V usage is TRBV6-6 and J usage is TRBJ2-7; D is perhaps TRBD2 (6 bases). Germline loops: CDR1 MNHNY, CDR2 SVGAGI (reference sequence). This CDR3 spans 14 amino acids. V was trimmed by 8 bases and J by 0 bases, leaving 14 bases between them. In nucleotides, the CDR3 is TGTGCCAGCTGGGTGGGCGGGGTCTCCTACGAGCAGTACTTC. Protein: CASWVGGVSYEQYF.

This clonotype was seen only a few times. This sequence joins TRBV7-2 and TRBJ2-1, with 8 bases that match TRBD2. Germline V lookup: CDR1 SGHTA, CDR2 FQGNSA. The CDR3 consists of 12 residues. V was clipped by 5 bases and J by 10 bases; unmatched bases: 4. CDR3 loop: CASSISGREQFF. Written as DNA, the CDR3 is TGTGCCAGCAGCATAAGCGGGAGAGAGCAGTTCTTC.

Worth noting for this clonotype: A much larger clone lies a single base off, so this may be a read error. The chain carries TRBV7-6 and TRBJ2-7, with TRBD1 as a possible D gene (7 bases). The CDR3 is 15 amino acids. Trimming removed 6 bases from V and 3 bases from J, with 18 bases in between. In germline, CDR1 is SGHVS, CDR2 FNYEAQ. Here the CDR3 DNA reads TGTGCCAGCAGTGAAACGGCGGGACAGTACTACGAGCAGTACTTC. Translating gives CASSETAGQYYEQYF.

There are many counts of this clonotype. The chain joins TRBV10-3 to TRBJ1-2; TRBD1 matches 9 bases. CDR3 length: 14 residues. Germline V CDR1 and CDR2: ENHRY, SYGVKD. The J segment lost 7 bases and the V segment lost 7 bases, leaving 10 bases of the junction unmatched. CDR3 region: CAINPGTGRSGYTF. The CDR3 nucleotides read TGTGCCATCAACCCTGGGACAGGGCGGAGTGGCTACACCTTC.

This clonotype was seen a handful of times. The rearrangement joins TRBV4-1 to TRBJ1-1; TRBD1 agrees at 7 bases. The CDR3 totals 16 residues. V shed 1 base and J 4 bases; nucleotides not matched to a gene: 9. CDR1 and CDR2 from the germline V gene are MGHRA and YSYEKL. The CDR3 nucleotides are TGCGCCAGCAGCCAAGCAGGGGAGGGGGCAGGCACTGAAGCTTTCTTT. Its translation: CASSQAGEGAGTEAFF.

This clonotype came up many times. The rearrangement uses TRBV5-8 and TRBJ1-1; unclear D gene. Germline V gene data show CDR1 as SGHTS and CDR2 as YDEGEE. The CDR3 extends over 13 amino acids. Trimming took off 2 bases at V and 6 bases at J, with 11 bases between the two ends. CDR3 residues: CASSFLGVPEAFF. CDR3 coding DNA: TGTGCCAGCAGCTTTCTTGGGGTCCCTGAAGCTTTCTTT.

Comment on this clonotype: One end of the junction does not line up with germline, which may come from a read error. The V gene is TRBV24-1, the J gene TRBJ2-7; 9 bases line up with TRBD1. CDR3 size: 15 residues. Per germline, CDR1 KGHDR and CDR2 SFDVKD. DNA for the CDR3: TGTGTCACCAGTGACCCCGGGACAGGGTCCTACAAGCAGTACTTC. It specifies CVTSDPGTGSYKQYF.

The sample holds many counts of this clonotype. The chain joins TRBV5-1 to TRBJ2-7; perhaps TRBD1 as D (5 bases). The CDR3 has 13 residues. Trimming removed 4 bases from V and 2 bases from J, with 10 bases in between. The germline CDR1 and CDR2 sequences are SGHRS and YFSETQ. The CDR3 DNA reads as TGCGCCAGCAGCACAGGACACCCCTACGAGCAGTACTTC. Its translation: CASSTGHPYEQYF.

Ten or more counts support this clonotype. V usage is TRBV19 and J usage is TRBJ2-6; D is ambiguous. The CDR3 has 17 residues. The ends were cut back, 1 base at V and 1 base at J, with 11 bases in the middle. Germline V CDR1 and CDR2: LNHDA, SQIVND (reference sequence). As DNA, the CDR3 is TGTGCCAGTAGTATAGTGGGAAAGGTGTCTGGGGCCAACGTCCTGACTTTC. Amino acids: CASSIVGKVSGANVLTF.

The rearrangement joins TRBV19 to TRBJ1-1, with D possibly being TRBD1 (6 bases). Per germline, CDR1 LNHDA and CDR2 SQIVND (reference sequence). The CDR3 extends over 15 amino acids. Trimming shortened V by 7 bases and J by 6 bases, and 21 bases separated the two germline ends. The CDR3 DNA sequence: TGTGCCAGTATTATGTGGTCCACAGGGTTCGCTGAAGCTTTCTTT. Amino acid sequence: CASIMWSTGFAEAFF.

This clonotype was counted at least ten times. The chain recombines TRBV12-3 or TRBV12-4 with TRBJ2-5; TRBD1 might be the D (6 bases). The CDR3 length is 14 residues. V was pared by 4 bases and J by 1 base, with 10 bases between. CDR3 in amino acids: CASSSRTVQETQYF. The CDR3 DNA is TGTGCCAGCAGTTCCAGGACAGTCCAAGAGACCCAGTACTTC.

CDR3 DNA: TGTGCCAGCAGCCCAGCTGCACAGGGGGTTGAAGCTTTCTTT. Encoded protein: CASSPAAQGVEAFF. The chain is built from TRBV3-1 and TRBJ1-1, with TRBD1 matching 8 bases. V shed 4 bases and J 7 bases; nucleotides not matched to a gene: 8. The CDR3 totals 14 residues. Germline V gene sequence: CDR1 LGHDT, CDR2 YNNKEL (reference sequence). Full variable domain (outside the CDR3, taken from reference TRBV3-1 and TRBJ1-1): DTAVSQTPKYLVTQMGNDKSIKCEQNLGHDTMYWYKQDSKKFLKIMFSYNNKELIINETVPNRFSPKSPDKAHLNLHINSLELGDSAVYFCASSPAAQGVEAFFGQGTRLTVV.

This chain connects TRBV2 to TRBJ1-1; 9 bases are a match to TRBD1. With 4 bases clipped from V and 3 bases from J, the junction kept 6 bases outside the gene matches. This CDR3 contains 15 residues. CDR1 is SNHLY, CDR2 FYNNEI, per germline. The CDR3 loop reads CASSGRGQGYTEAFF. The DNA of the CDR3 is TGTGCCAGCAGTGGCAGGGGACAGGGTTACACTGAAGCTTTCTTT. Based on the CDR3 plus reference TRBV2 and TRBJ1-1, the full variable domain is EPEVTQTPSHQVTQMGQEVILRCVPISNHLYFYWYRQILGQKVEFLVSFYNNEISEKSEIFDDQFSVERPDGSNFTLKIRSTKLEDSAMYFCASSGRGQGYTEAFFGQGTRLTVV.

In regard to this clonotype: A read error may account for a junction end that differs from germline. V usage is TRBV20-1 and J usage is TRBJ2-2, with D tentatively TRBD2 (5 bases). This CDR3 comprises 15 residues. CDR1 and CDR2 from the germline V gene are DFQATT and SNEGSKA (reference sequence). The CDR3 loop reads CSAIITERNTGELLF. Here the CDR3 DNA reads TGCAGTGCTATTATAACGGAACGGAACACCGGGGAGCTGCTTTTT.

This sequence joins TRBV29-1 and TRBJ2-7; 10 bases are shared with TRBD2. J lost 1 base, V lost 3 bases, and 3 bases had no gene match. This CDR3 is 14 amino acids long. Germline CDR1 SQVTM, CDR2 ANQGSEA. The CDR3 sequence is CSVDRTSGSYEQYF. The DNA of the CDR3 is TGCAGCGTTGATAGGACTAGCGGATCCTACGAGCAGTACTTC.

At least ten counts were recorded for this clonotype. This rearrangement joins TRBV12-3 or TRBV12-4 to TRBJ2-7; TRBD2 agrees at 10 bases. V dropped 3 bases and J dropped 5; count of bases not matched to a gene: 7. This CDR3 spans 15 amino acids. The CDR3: CASSFTASGGHEQYF. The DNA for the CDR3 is TGTGCCAGCAGTTTTACGGCTAGCGGGGGCCACGAGCAGTACTTC.

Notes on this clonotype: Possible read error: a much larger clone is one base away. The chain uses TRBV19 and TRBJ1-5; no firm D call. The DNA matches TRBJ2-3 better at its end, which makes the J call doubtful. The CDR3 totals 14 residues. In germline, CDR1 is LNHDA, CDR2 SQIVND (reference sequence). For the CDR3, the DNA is TGTGCCAGTAGTATGGGTGGGGTCAATCAGCCCCAGTATTTT. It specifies CASSMGGVNQPQYF.

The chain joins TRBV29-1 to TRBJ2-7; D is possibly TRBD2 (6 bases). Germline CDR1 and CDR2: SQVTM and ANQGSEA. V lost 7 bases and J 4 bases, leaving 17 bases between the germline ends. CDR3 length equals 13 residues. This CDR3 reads CSAQGGARYEQYF. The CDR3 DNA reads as TGCAGCGCCCAAGGCGGGGCGAGGTACGAGCAGTACTTC.

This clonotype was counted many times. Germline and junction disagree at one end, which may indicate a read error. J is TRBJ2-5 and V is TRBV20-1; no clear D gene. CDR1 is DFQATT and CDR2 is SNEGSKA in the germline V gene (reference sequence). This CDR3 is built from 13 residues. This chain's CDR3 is CSASVTVQQTQYF. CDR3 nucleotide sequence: TGCAGTGCTAGCGTCACAGTCCAACAGACCCAGTACTTC.